This entry lists 9 T cell receptor beta chains sequenced from one sample in a study of shared clonotypes between healthy human individuals. The naive CD8 fraction comprised CD45RO-negative cells positively selected for CCR7 and excluded terminally differentiated effector memory CD45RA+ cells. Data came from immunoSEQ multiplex PCR; TCRdb stores just in-frame clones and leaves some out. The sample records some 2,100,000 clones, 85% to 95% being singletons. Material for sequencing was naive CD8+ T cells from PBMCs. These receptors came from a man between 18 and 35 years old in good health. Some clones in this sample may be carry-over from other donors' samples.

V gene TRBV27 combines with J gene TRBJ2-7; D call uncertain. CDR1 and CDR2 from the germline V gene are MNHEY and SMNVEV (reference sequence). V dropped 5 bases and J dropped 2 bases, with 7 bases sitting between them. CDR3 size: 12 residues. CDR3: CASSNRPYEQYF. The CDR3 coding sequence is TGTGCCAGCAGTAACAGACCCTACGAGCAGTACTTC.

CDR3 coding DNA: TGTGCCAGCAGCGCATCCGTCAGACCTAGCGGGAGGGAGCAGTTCTTC. Amino acids: CASSASVRPSGREQFF. The chain uses TRBV9 and TRBJ2-1; 11 bases map to TRBD2. After removal of 3 bases from V and 10 bases from J, the junction contained 12 bases not matched to a gene. This CDR3 has 16 amino acids. Germline values: CDR1 SGDLS, CDR2 YYNGEE.

V usage is TRBV10-3 and J usage is TRBJ2-3, with 9 bases aligning to TRBD2. CDR3 length: 18 amino acids. The germline gives CDR1 ENHRY, CDR2 SYGVKD. J gave up 5 bases and V 4 bases, and 16 bases lay outside the gene matches. The CDR3 DNA is TGTGCCATCAGTGGGGTTGTTTCGGCTAGCGGGACGGGAGATACGCAGTATTTT. Translation: CAISGVVSASGTGDTQYF.

This clone was seen a few times. The V and J genes are TRBV5-6 and TRBJ1-4; D unresolved. The V end lost 0 bases, the J end lost 6 bases, and 0 bases lay between the germline ends. The germline gives CDR1 SGHDT, CDR2 YYEEEE. CDR3 length equals 11 residues. CDR3 residues: CASSLDEKLFF. The CDR3 region has the DNA TGTGCCAGCAGCTTGGATGAAAAACTGTTTTTT.

The chain employs TRBV11-1 and TRBJ2-1; 7 nucleotides agree with TRBD2. The CDR3 loop spans 14 amino acids. Germline loops: CDR1 SGHAT, CDR2 FQDESV (reference sequence). V dropped 4 bases and J dropped 3; count of bases not matched to a gene: 3. For the CDR3, the DNA is TGTGCCAGCAGCTATACTAGCGACTACAATGAGCAGTTCTTC. Translated: CASSYTSDYNEQFF.

The chain recombines TRBV30 with TRBJ2-2; possible D gene TRBD2, 6 bases. Trimming pared 4 bases from V and 8 bases from J, leaving 17 bases between. The CDR3 extends over 14 amino acids. Germline assignment: CDR1 GTSNPN and CDR2 SVGIG (reference sequence). The CDR3 region has the DNA TGTGCCTGGACCCTCGAAACCGGAGGGGGGGAGCTGTTTTTT. It is translated as CAWTLETGGGELFF.

This chain uses TRBV13 with TRBJ2-1; no clear D gene. V gave up 4 bases and J gave up 3 bases, with 4 bases separating them. The CDR3 consists of 12 residues. The germline gives CDR1 PRHDT, CDR2 FYEKMQ (reference sequence). The CDR3 DNA follows: TGTGCCAGCAGCTCCTACTACAATGAGCAGTTCTTC. Its translation: CASSSYYNEQFF.

On this clone itself: Additional DNA sequences in this sample encode the identical CDR3. The V and J genes are TRBV27 and TRBJ2-7; no clear D. CDR3 length: 13 residues. Between the trimmed V and J ends, which lost 4 bases and 3 bases, there was a span of 10 bases. CDR1 is MNHEY, CDR2 SMNVEV, per germline (reference sequence). The CDR3 spells CASSSRLGYEQYF. In DNA, the CDR3 is TGTGCCAGCAGTTCCAGGCTCGGCTACGAGCAGTACTTC.

The chain has TRBV9 and TRBJ2-3, with 14 bases that match TRBD2. The V segment lost 4 bases and the J segment 5 bases; nucleotides outside the gene matches: 6. In germline, CDR1 is SGDLS, CDR2 YYNGEE. This CDR3 spans 16 amino acids. The CDR3 spells CASSIGTSGSVDTQYF. Here the CDR3 DNA reads TGTGCCAGCAGCATCGGGACTAGCGGGAGTGTAGATACGCAGTATTTT.